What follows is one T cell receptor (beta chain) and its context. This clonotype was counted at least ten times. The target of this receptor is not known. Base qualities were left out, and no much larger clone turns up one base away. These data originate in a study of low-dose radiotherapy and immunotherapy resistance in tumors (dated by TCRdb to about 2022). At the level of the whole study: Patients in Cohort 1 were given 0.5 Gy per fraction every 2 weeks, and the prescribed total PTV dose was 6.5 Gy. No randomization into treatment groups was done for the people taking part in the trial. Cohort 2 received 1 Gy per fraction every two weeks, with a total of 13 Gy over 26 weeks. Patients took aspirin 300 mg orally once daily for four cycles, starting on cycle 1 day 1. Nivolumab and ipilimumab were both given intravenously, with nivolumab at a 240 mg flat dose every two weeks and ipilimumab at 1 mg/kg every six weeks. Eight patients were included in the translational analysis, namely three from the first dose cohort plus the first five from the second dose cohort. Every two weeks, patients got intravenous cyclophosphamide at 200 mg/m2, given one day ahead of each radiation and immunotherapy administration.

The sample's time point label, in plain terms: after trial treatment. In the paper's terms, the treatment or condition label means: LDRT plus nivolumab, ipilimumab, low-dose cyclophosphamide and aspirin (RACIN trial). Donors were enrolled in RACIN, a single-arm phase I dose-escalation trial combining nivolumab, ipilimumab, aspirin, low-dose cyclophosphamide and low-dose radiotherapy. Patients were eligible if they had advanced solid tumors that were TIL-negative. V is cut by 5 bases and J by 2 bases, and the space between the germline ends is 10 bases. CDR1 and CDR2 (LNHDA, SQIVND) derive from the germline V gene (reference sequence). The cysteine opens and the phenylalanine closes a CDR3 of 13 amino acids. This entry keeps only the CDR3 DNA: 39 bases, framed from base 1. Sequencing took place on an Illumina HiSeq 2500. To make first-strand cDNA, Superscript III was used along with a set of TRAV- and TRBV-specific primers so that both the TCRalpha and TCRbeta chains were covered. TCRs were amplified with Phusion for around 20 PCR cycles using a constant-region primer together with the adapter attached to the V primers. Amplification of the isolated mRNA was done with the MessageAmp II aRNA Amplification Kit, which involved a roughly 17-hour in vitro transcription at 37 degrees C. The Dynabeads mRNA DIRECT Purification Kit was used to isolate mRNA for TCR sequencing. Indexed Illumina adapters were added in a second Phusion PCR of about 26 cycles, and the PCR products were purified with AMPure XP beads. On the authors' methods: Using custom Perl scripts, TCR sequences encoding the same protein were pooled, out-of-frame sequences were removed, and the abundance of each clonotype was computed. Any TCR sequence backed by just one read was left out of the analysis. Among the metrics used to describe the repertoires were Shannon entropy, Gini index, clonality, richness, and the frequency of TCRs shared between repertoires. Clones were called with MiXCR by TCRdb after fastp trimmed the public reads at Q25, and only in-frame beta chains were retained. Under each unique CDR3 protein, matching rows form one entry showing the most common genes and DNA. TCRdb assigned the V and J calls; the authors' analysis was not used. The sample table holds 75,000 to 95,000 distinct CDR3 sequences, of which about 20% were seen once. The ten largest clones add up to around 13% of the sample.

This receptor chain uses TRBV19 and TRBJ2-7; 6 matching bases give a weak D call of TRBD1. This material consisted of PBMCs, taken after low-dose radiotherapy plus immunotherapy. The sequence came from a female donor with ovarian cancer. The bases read TGTGCCAGTAGTTATCCAGGGGCCTACGAGCAGTACTTC. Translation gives CASSYPGAYEQYF.